This T cell receptor beta chain was obtained from a study of PD-1 blockade in classical Hodgkin lymphoma. The overall study: Administration of nivolumab to patients was at 3 mg/kg intravenously every 2 weeks.

As for this clone: The antigen is undetermined.

Repertoires were generated with immunoSEQ multiplex PCR, while TCRdb's copy carries only in-frame clones and drops some. The profile shows some 50,000 clones, approximately 70% of them singletons. Germline V gives CDR1 MNHNS, CDR2 SASEGT. With 3 bases clipped from V and 6 bases from J, the junction kept 15 bases outside the gene matches. The CDR3 contains 20 residues. Notes on the study in general: Patients with a complete response exhibited baseline diversity comparable to newly diagnosed patients. The authors have not defined what causes the repertoire differences, possibly disease activity or prior therapy. Exclusion applied to patients who initiated nivolumab less than 1 year following ASCT.

Relapse after autologous stem cell transplantation occurred in every patient, and brentuximab vedotin exposure varied. Sequencing used peripheral blood mononuclear cells (PBMCs), obtained at baseline. This clonotype originated in a human donor with classical Hodgkin lymphoma. The chain is built from TRBV6-1 and TRBJ2-3; 16 bases align to TRBD2. CDR3 sequence: CASSETGTSGRGSSRDTQYF. The CDR3 DNA sequence: TGTGCCAGCAGTGAGACCGGGACTAGCGGGAGGGGGTCCTCGCGGGATACGCAGTATTTT.